The rows below give T cell receptor beta chains drawn from one sample of a study of response to subunit inactivated influenza vaccine. TCRdb called the RT-PCR reads again in MiXCR, with one record for every CDR3 protein. Counted here are over 400,000 distinct CDR3 sequences, approximately 12% occurring once; the ten biggest clones make up 13%. The sample consisted of PBMCs from blood, taken roughly 46 days after vaccination. The source of these receptors is a man aged 50 to 59 who received an inactivated influenza vaccine. Both conserved end residues are part of each CDR3. The order of the fields is D gene, V gene, clone size, J gene, CDR3 protein, CDR3 DNA. The D gene is left open where the match is weak. Clone sizes are given selectively: once, few, many, or a class where the clone is expanded.

d_call: -
v_call: TRBV18
clone_size: -
j_call: TRBJ2-6
cdr3_aa: CASSPNRDSGANVLTF
cdr3_nt: TGTGCCAGCTCACCAAACAGGGACTCTGGGGCCAACGTCCTGACTTTC

d_call: -
v_call: TRBV6-2/TRBV6-3
clone_size: -
j_call: TRBJ1-3
cdr3_aa: CASSYSTRADSGNTIYF
cdr3_nt: TGTGCCAGCAGTTACTCGACCAGGGCCGATTCTGGAAACACCATATATTTT

d_call: TRBD2
v_call: TRBV2
clone_size: -
j_call: TRBJ2-3
cdr3_aa: CASSAQVGLAGEYF
cdr3_nt: TGTGCCAGCAGTGCCCAGGTGGGACTAGCGGGGGAGTATTTT

d_call: -
v_call: TRBV12-3/TRBV12-4
clone_size: once
j_call: TRBJ2-5
cdr3_aa: CASRTRGETQYF
cdr3_nt: TGTGCCAGCAGGACCAGAGGGGAGACCCAGTACTTC

d_call: -
v_call: TRBV6-2/TRBV6-3
clone_size: few
j_call: TRBJ2-3
cdr3_aa: CASRYRYGDTQYF
cdr3_nt: TGTGCCAGCAGATATCGATACGGAGATACGCAGTATTTT

d_call: -
v_call: TRBV30
clone_size: -
j_call: TRBJ2-2
cdr3_aa: CAWVWANTGELFF
cdr3_nt: TGTGCCTGGGTCTGGGCGAACACCGGGGAGCTGTTTTTT

d_call: -
v_call: TRBV27
clone_size: few
j_call: TRBJ2-4
cdr3_aa: CASSTLLAAKNIQYF
cdr3_nt: TGTGCCAGCAGTACTCTCCTAGCGGCCAAAAACATTCAGTACTTC

d_call: TRBD1
v_call: TRBV12-3/TRBV12-4
clone_size: many
j_call: TRBJ2-1
cdr3_aa: CASSLTGNQFF
cdr3_nt: TGTGCCAGCAGTTTGACAGGGAATCAGTTCTTC

d_call: -
v_call: TRBV4-3
clone_size: few
j_call: TRBJ1-4
cdr3_aa: CASSQDYGADVSRKLFF
cdr3_nt: TGCGCCAGCAGCCAAGATTACGGGGCAGATGTGTCTCGAAAACTGTTTTTT

d_call: TRBD2
v_call: TRBV5-5
clone_size: -
j_call: TRBJ2-1
cdr3_aa: CASSPAGERGYNEQFF
cdr3_nt: TGTGCCAGCAGCCCCGCGGGTGAGCGGGGATACAATGAGCAGTTCTTC

d_call: TRBD1
v_call: TRBV5-6
clone_size: few
j_call: TRBJ2-3
cdr3_aa: CASSTTGQSTDTQYF
cdr3_nt: TGTGCCAGCAGTACCACGGGACAGAGCACAGATACGCAGTATTTT

d_call: TRBD1
v_call: TRBV5-5
clone_size: -
j_call: TRBJ2-7
cdr3_aa: CASSSLGQGWGYEQYF
cdr3_nt: TGTGCCAGCAGCTCGTTGGGACAGGGATGGGGCTACGAGCAGTACTTC

d_call: TRBD2
v_call: TRBV6-5
clone_size: many
j_call: TRBJ2-1
cdr3_aa: CASSYGLAVPGAEQFF
cdr3_nt: TGTGCCAGCAGTTACGGGCTAGCGGTCCCTGGGGCCGAGCAGTTCTTC

d_call: -
v_call: TRBV20-1
clone_size: many
j_call: TRBJ2-7
cdr3_aa: CSARAGAYEQYF
cdr3_nt: TGCAGTGCTAGGGCAGGGGCCTACGAGCAGTACTTC

d_call: TRBD2
v_call: TRBV20-1
clone_size: -
j_call: TRBJ2-1
cdr3_aa: CSARAAGGYNEQFF
cdr3_nt: TGCAGTGCTAGAGCGGCGGGAGGGTACAATGAGCAGTTCTTC

d_call: TRBD2
v_call: TRBV12-3/TRBV12-4
clone_size: few
j_call: TRBJ2-1
cdr3_aa: CASRLAGGRDEQFF
cdr3_nt: TGTGCCAGCAGGCTAGCGGGAGGCAGGGATGAGCAGTTCTTC

d_call: TRBD2
v_call: TRBV6-5
clone_size: -
j_call: TRBJ2-7
cdr3_aa: CASSYSGLAGGLRYEQYF
cdr3_nt: TGTGCCAGCAGTTACTCCGGACTAGCGGGAGGCCTCCGCTACGAGCAGTACTTC

d_call: -
v_call: TRBV27
clone_size: -
j_call: TRBJ2-1
cdr3_aa: CASSLAGFAYNEQFF
cdr3_nt: TGTGCCAGCAGTTTAGCGGGGTTTGCCTACAATGAGCAGTTCTTC

d_call: TRBD1
v_call: TRBV11-2
clone_size: -
j_call: TRBJ2-7
cdr3_aa: CASSLAANRGSYEQYF
cdr3_nt: TGTGCCAGCAGCTTGGCTGCTAACAGGGGCTCCTACGAGCAGTACTTC

d_call: -
v_call: TRBV28
clone_size: -
j_call: TRBJ2-7
cdr3_aa: CASSKQSYEQYF
cdr3_nt: TGTGCCAGCAGTAAACAGAGCTACGAGCAGTACTTC

d_call: TRBD2
v_call: TRBV12-3/TRBV12-4
clone_size: many
j_call: TRBJ2-1
cdr3_aa: CASSPEAGRGNNEQFF
cdr3_nt: TGTGCCAGCAGTCCCGAAGCGGGGCGGGGAAACAATGAGCAGTTCTTC

d_call: -
v_call: TRBV28
clone_size: few
j_call: TRBJ2-5
cdr3_aa: CASSPDWVRETQYF
cdr3_nt: TGTGCCAGCAGCCCCGACTGGGTCCGTGAGACCCAGTACTTC

d_call: -
v_call: TRBV7-9
clone_size: -
j_call: TRBJ2-2
cdr3_aa: CASSPSSGELFF
cdr3_nt: TGTGCCAGCAGCCCCTCAAGCGGGGAGCTGTTTTTT

d_call: -
v_call: TRBV9
clone_size: -
j_call: TRBJ2-7
cdr3_aa: CASSVGERASYEQYF
cdr3_nt: TGTGCCAGCAGCGTAGGAGAACGGGCGTCCTACGAGCAGTACTTC

d_call: -
v_call: TRBV5-1
clone_size: -
j_call: TRBJ2-7
cdr3_aa: CASSLGQMGYEQYF
cdr3_nt: TGCGCCAGCAGCTTGGGACAAATGGGCTACGAGCAGTACTTC

d_call: -
v_call: TRBV20-1
clone_size: few
j_call: TRBJ1-5
cdr3_aa: CSASHGGANQPQHF
cdr3_nt: TGCAGTGCGAGTCATGGAGGGGCGAATCAGCCCCAGCATTTT

d_call: -
v_call: TRBV7-9
clone_size: -
j_call: TRBJ2-5
cdr3_aa: CASSLVRGSGETQYF
cdr3_nt: TGTGCCAGCAGCTTAGTAAGGGGTTCGGGAGAGACCCAGTACTTC

d_call: TRBD2
v_call: TRBV5-1
clone_size: few
j_call: TRBJ2-5
cdr3_aa: CASSSGRALETQYF
cdr3_nt: TGCGCCAGCAGCTCGGGGAGGGCTTTGGAGACCCAGTACTTC

d_call: -
v_call: TRBV7-2
clone_size: -
j_call: TRBJ2-1
cdr3_aa: CASSFIGNEQFF
cdr3_nt: TGTGCCAGCAGCTTCATTGGCAATGAGCAGTTCTTC

d_call: -
v_call: TRBV20-1
clone_size: many
j_call: TRBJ2-3
cdr3_aa: CSASLGYTDTQYF
cdr3_nt: TGCAGTGCTAGTTTAGGGTACACAGATACGCAGTATTTT

d_call: TRBD2
v_call: TRBV4-2
clone_size: -
j_call: TRBJ2-5
cdr3_aa: CASSQDLLAGGDQETQYF
cdr3_nt: TGTGCCAGCAGCCAAGACCTTCTAGCGGGGGGTGATCAAGAGACCCAGTACTTC

d_call: -
v_call: TRBV15
clone_size: -
j_call: TRBJ2-1
cdr3_aa: CATSGAPGRSYNEQFF
cdr3_nt: TGTGCCACCAGTGGAGCCCCTGGCAGGTCCTACAATGAGCAGTTCTTC

d_call: -
v_call: TRBV20-1
clone_size: -
j_call: TRBJ1-1
cdr3_aa: CSASNSMNTEAFF
cdr3_nt: TGCAGTGCTAGTAACAGTATGAACACTGAAGCTTTCTTT

d_call: -
v_call: TRBV7-6
clone_size: few
j_call: TRBJ2-3
cdr3_aa: CASSASATPRGDTQYF
cdr3_nt: TGTGCCAGCAGCGCAAGCGCCACCCCAAGGGGGGATACGCAGTATTTT

d_call: -
v_call: TRBV7-2
clone_size: few
j_call: TRBJ2-6
cdr3_aa: CASSVRQPSGANVLTF
cdr3_nt: TGTGCCAGCAGCGTCCGACAGCCATCTGGGGCCAACGTCCTGACTTTC

d_call: TRBD2
v_call: TRBV7-6
clone_size: -
j_call: TRBJ2-1
cdr3_aa: CASSLAWTSGMDEQFF
cdr3_nt: TGTGCCAGCAGCTTAGCCTGGACTAGCGGGATGGATGAGCAGTTCTTC

d_call: -
v_call: TRBV20-1
clone_size: once
j_call: TRBJ1-6
cdr3_aa: CSAMGEGSPLHF
cdr3_nt: TGCAGTGCTATGGGGGAGGGTTCACCCCTCCACTTT

d_call: -
v_call: TRBV15
clone_size: few
j_call: TRBJ1-2
cdr3_aa: CATSRDAYGYTF
cdr3_nt: TGTGCCACCAGCAGAGATGCATATGGCTACACCTTC

d_call: -
v_call: TRBV12-3/TRBV12-4
clone_size: few
j_call: TRBJ2-1
cdr3_aa: CASDRGSFDNEQFF
cdr3_nt: TGTGCCAGCGACCGAGGAAGCTTCGACAATGAGCAGTTCTTC

d_call: -
v_call: TRBV7-2
clone_size: -
j_call: TRBJ2-7
cdr3_aa: CASRQGPAPSYEQYF
cdr3_nt: TGTGCCAGCAGACAGGGTCCCGCACCCTCCTACGAGCAGTACTTC

d_call: TRBD1
v_call: TRBV6-5
clone_size: -
j_call: TRBJ2-1
cdr3_aa: CASSSNPGQGLGEQFF
cdr3_nt: TGTGCCAGCAGTTCCAACCCGGGACAGGGGTTAGGTGAGCAGTTCTTC

d_call: TRBD2
v_call: TRBV20-1
clone_size: few
j_call: TRBJ2-7
cdr3_aa: CSASVSGGSYEQYF
cdr3_nt: TGCAGTGCTAGTGTAAGCGGGGGGTCCTACGAGCAGTACTTC

d_call: TRBD1
v_call: TRBV12-3/TRBV12-4
clone_size: -
j_call: TRBJ2-5
cdr3_aa: CASRPGQGRETQYF
cdr3_nt: TGTGCCAGCAGACCCGGACAGGGCCGGGAGACCCAGTACTTC

d_call: TRBD2
v_call: TRBV5-6
clone_size: few
j_call: TRBJ2-3
cdr3_aa: CASTPTYTSGGLRDTQYF
cdr3_nt: TGTGCCAGCACTCCCACTTATACTAGCGGGGGGCTCCGGGATACGCAGTATTTT